This T cell receptor (beta chain) is from a study of shared clonotypes between healthy human individuals. Turning to the study itself: A donor's plate count was three for CD4 naive and three for CD4 memory; CD8 naive had two and CD8 memory one.

Notes on this clone: Its antigen is not known.

Using roughly 200 ng DNA, tens of thousands of T cell genomes, the sorted-subset replicate PCRs were run. Data came from immunoSEQ multiplex PCR; TCRdb stores just in-frame clones and leaves some out. The sample contains approximately 1.5 million clones, about 98.5% of which appear only once. Germline V CDR1 and CDR2: WNHNN, SYGVQD (reference sequence). The V gene lost 7 bases and the J gene lost 7 bases, with 17 bases spanning the gap. The CDR3 has 13 residues. Broader study findings: Naive subsets, compared against memory subsets, generally had larger estimated richness values. Clonotypes not shared had lower generation probabilities than those common to all four donors.

The chain is built from TRBV10-1 and TRBJ2-7; no clear D. The sequenced sample consisted of naive CD4+ T cells sorted from blood. The sample's subset: CD45RA+ positively selected. The TCR originated in a man younger than 45 in good health. CDR3 in DNA: TGCGCCAGCACGGACGTACGTTTATGGGAGCAGTACTTC. Its translation: CASTDVRLWEQYF.